The entry below gives a single T cell receptor beta chain sequence along with its context. Original analysis: Amplification of reference gene primers provided the estimated nucleated cell counts. Produced via immunoSEQ multiplex PCR; TCRdb's table is partial and in-frame only. V and J calls and clone size are those listed in that table; D and trimming were worked out from the DNA. The sample records about 110,000 clones, 80% to 85% being singletons. In germline, CDR1 is WNHNN, CDR2 SYGVQD (reference sequence). V was shortened by 6 bases and J by 6 bases, with 19 bases between the two germline ends. The CDR3 extends over 15 amino acids. The data were taken from a study of blood T cell repertoires in COVID-19. Background on the study: Italy, Spain and the United States were the sources of the convalescent and acute COVID-19 samples. PBMCs, B-cell-depleted T cells, or T cells provided the cDNA or gDNA that made up the material.

This receptor was taken from a human donor in a cohort sampled during active COVID-19. The sequenced sample was peripheral blood. J is TRBJ2-3 and V is TRBV10-1, with D unresolved. CDR3 bases: TGCGCCAGCAGAGGCGCGGAGACCCCCTTTGATACGCAGTATTTT. Translation gives CASRGAETPFDTQYF.